The clone carrying this T cell receptor beta chain was picked up one time. The germline gives CDR1 SGHDT, CDR2 YYEEEE. Trimming removed 0 bases at V and 2 bases at J, with 9 bases between. The CDR3 consists of 14 residues. Produced via immunoSEQ multiplex PCR; TCRdb's table is partial and in-frame only. The table has fewer than 25,000 clones, roughly 88% seen once. This sample is drawn from a study of OX40 agonist ivuxolimab in advanced cancers. V is TRBV5-6 and J is TRBJ2-7; D uncertain. The sample was CD4+ or CD8+ T cells sorted from blood, taken in a trial of the OX40 agonist ivuxolimab. This TCR was recovered from an adult with an advanced solid tumor such as melanoma, head and neck, liver or kidney cancer. The CDR3 coding sequence is TGTGCCAGCAGCTTGGCCCTGGGCCCCTACGAGCAGTACTTC. This translates into CASSLALGPYEQYF.